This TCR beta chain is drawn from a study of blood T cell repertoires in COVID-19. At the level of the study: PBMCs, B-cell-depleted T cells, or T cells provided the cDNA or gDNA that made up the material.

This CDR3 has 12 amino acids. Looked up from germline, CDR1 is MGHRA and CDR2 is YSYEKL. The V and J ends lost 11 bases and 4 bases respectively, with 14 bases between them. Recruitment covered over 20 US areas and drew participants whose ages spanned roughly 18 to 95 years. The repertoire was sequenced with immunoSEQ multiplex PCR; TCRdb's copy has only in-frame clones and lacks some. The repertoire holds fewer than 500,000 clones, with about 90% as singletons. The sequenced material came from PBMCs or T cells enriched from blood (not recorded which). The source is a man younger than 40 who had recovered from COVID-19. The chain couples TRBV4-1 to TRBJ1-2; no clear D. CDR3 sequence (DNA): TGCGCCCGAGGAGGGATTTTCTATGGCTACACCTTC. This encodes CARGGIFYGYTF.